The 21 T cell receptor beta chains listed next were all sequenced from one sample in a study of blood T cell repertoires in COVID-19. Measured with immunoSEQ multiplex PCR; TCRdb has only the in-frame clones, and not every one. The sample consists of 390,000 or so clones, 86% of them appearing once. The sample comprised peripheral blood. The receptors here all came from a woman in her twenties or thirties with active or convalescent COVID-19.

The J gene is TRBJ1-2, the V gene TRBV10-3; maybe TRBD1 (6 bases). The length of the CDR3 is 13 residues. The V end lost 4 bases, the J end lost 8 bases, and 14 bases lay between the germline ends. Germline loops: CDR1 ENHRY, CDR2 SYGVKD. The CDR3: CAISAPLGAGYTF. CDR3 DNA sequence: TGTGCCATCAGTGCCCCCCTGGGGGCCGGCTACACCTTC.

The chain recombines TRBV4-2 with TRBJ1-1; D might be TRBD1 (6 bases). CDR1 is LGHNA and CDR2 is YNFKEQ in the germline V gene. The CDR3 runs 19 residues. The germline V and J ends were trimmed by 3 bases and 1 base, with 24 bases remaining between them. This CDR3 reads CASSHLKSTDRGANTEAFF. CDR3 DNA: TGTGCCAGCAGCCACCTCAAGTCCACGGATCGGGGGGCGAACACTGAAGCTTTCTTT.

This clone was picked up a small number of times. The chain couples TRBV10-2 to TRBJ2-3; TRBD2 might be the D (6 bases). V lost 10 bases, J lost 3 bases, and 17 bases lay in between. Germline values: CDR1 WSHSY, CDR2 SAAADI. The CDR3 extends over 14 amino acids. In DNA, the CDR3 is TGCGCCACTGACCGGGACTCTGAAACAGATACGCAGTATTTT. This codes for CATDRDSETDTQYF.

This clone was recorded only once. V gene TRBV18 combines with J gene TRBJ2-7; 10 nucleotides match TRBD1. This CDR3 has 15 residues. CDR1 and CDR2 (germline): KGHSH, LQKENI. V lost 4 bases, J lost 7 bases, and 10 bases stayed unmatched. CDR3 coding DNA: TGTGCCAGCTCACAACAGGGACAGGGGATCGTGGAGCAGTACTTC. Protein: CASSQQGQGIVEQYF.

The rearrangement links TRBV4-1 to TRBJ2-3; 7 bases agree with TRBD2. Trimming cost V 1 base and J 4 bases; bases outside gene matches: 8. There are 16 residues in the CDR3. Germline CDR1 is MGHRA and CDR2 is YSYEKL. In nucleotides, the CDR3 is TGCGCCAGCAGCCAAGTTGGCGGGGGTCCTCCAGATACGCAGTATTTT. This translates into CASSQVGGGPPDTQYF.

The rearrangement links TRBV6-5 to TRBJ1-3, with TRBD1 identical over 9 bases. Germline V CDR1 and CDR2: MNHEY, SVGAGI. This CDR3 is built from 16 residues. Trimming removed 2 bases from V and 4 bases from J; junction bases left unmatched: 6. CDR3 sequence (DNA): TGTGCCAGCAGTTACGCGGGACAGGGCTTCGGAAACACCATATATTTT. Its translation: CASSYAGQGFGNTIYF.

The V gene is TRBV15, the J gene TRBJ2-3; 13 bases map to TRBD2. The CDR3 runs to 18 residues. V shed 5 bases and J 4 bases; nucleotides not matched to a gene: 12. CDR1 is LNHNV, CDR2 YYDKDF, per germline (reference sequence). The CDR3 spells CATSPWTSGRLKADTQYF. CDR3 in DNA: TGTGCCACCAGCCCCTGGACTAGCGGGAGATTAAAGGCAGATACGCAGTATTTT. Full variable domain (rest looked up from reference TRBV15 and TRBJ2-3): DAMVIQNPRYQVTQFGKPVTLSCSQTLNHNVMYWYQQKSSQAPKLLFHYYDKDFNNEADTPDNFQSRRPNTSFCFLDIRSPGLGDTAMYLCATSPWTSGRLKADTQYFGPGTRLTVL.

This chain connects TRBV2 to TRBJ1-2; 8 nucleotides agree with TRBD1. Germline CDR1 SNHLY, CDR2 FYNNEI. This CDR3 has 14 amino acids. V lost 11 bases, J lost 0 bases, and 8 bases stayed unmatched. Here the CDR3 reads CAQRGQGTNYGYTF. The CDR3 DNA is TGTGCCCAGAGAGGACAGGGAACTAACTATGGCTACACCTTC.

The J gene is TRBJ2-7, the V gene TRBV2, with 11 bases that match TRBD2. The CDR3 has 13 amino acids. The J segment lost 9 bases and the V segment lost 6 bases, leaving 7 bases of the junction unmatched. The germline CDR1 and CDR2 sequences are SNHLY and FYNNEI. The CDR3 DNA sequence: TGTGCCAGCAGGGGGACTAGCGGAGGAGGGCAGTACTTC. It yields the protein CASRGTSGGGQYF.

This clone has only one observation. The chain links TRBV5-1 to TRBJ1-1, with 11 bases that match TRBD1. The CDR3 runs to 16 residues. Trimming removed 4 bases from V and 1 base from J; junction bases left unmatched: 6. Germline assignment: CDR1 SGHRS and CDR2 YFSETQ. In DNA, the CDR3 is TGCGCCAGCAGCCCGGGCGGACAGGGGGCGAACACTGAAGCTTTCTTT. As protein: CASSPGGQGANTEAFF.

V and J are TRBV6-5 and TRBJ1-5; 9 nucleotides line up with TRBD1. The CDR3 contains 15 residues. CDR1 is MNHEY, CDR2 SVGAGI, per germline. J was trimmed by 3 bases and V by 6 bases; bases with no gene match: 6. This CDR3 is CASSLGQGNNQPQHF. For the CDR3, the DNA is TGTGCCAGCAGCTTGGGACAGGGAAACAATCAGCCCCAGCATTTT.

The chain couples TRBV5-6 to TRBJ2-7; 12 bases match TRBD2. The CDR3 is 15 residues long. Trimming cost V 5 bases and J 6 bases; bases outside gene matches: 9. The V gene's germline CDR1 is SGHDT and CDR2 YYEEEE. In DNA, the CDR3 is TGTGCCAGCAGTCCAGAGTGGACTAGCGGGACCGAGCAGTACTTC. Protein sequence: CASSPEWTSGTEQYF.

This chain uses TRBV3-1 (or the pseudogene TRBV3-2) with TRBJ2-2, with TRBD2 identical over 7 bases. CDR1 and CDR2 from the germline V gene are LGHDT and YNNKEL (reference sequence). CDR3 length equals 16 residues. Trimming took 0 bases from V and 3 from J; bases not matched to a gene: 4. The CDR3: CASSQERREHTGELFF. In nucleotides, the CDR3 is TGTGCCAGCAGCCAAGAAAGGCGGGAGCACACCGGGGAGCTGTTTTTT.

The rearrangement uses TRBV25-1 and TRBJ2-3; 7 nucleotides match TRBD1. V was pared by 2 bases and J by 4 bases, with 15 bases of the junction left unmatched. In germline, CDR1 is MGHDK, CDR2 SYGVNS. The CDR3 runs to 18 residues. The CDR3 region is CASSEGWTRTGVSDTQYF. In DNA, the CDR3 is TGTGCCAGCAGTGAAGGATGGACGAGGACAGGAGTTTCAGATACGCAGTATTTT.

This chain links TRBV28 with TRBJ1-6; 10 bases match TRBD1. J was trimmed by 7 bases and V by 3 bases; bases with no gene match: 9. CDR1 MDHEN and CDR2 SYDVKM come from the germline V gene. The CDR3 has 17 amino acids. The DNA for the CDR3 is TGTGCCAGCAGTTTTCGGGAGACAGGGGGCTTAAATTCACCCCTCCACTTT. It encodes CASSFRETGGLNSPLHF.

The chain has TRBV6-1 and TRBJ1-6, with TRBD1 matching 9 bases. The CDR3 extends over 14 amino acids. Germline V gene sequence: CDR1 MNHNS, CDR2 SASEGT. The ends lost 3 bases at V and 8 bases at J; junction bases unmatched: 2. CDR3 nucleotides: TGTGCCAGCAGTGAGGACAGGGGCTATTCACCCCTCCACTTT. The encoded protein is CASSEDRGYSPLHF.

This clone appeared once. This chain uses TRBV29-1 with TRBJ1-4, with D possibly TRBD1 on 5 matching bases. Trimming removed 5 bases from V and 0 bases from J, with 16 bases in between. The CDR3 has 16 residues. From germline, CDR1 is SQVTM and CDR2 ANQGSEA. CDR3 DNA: TGCAGCGTTACCCACGCCAGGGATTCAACTAATGAAAAACTGTTTTTT. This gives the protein CSVTHARDSTNEKLFF. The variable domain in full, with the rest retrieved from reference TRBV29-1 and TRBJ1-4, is SAVISQKPSRDICQRGTSLTIQCQVDSQVTMMFWYRQQPGQSLTLIATANQGSEATYESGFVIDKFPISRPNLTFSTLTVSNMSPEDSSIYLCSVTHARDSTNEKLFFGSGTQLSVL.

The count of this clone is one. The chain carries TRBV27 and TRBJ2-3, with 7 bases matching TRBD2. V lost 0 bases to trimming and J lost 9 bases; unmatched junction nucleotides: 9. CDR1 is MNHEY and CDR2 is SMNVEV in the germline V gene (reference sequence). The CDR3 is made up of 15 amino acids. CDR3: CASSLSGGSLETQYF. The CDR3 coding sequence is TGTGCCAGCAGTTTATCCGGCGGGAGCCTAGAAACGCAGTATTTT.

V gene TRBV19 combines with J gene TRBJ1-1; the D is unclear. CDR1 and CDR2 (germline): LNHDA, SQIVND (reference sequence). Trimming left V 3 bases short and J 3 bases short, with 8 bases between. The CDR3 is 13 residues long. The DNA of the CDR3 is TGTGCCAGTAGTATGTACGGGGACACTGAAGCTTTCTTT. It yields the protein CASSMYGDTEAFF.

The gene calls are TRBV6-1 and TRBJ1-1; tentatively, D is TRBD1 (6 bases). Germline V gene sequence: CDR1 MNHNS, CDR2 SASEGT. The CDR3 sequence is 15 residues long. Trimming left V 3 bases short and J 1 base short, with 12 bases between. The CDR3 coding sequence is TGTGCCAGCAGTGACAGGGGAGTATGGAACACTGAAGCTTTCTTT. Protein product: CASSDRGVWNTEAFF.

CDR3 DNA sequence: TGTGCCAGCAGTGAGGGGGGGAGCGGGATGTGGGAGACCCAGTACTTC. Its protein product is CASSEGGSGMWETQYF. This sequence joins TRBV6-1 and TRBJ2-5, with TRBD2 identical over 7 bases. The CDR3 is 16 amino acids. With V trimmed by 3 bases and J by 5 bases, 12 bases remained unmatched. CDR1 is MNHNS and CDR2 is SASEGT in the germline V gene.